Presented here are 20 T cell receptor beta chains from one specimen sequenced in a study of beta chain features in type 1 diabetes. The study's findings and limits: In all four CD4+ subsets, TCRB CDR3 length was significantly, moderately reduced in type 1 diabetes.

cDNA synthesis used the whole RNA isolate, giving expressed TCRB sequences. Using immunoSEQ multiplex PCR, the repertoire was profiled, and TCRdb retains in-frame clones only, with some absent. The data show 250,000 to 300,000 clones, around 24% seen once. These receptors' targets are unknown. The specimen was naive CD4+ T cells from blood. The receptors stem from a woman aged 25-40 years with type 1 diabetes.

This clone has a handful of counts. V is TRBV28 and J is TRBJ2-1, with TRBD1 identical over 8 bases. The CDR3 runs 13 residues. V was clipped by 6 bases and J by 10 bases; unmatched bases: 8. Per the germline V gene, CDR1 is MDHEN and CDR2 is SYDVKM. CDR3 residues: CASRRGQDREQFF. CDR3 bases: TGTGCCAGCAGGCGGGGACAGGATAGGGAGCAGTTCTTC.

This chain links TRBV29-1 with TRBJ1-5; the D is unclear. The germline V gene has CDR1 SQVTM and CDR2 ANQGSEA. Trimming removed 4 bases at V and 0 bases at J, with 7 bases between. CDR3 length equals 13 residues. In DNA form, the CDR3 reads TGCAGCGTTGCCCAAAATAGCAATCAGCCCCAGCATTTT. Its translation is CSVAQNSNQPQHF.

The chain links TRBV7-3 to TRBJ1-1; 7 bases match TRBD1. V dropped 2 bases and J dropped 7; count of bases not matched to a gene: 4. The CDR3 runs 13 residues. Per the germline V gene, CDR1 is SGHTA and CDR2 is FQGTGA. For the CDR3, the DNA is TGTGCCAGCAGCTTAGTCCGGGACAGTGAAGCTTTCTTT. Translating gives CASSLVRDSEAFF.

The chain recombines TRBV9 with TRBJ2-1; a possible D gene is TRBD2 (6 bases). Trimming pared 3 bases from V and 3 bases from J, leaving 10 bases between. This CDR3 has 14 residues. Germline CDR1 is SGDLS and CDR2 is YYNGEE. In DNA form, the CDR3 reads TGTGCCAGCAGCGGGGCTAGCGACTACAATGAGCAGTTCTTC. It codes for CASSGASDYNEQFF.

The chain links TRBV9 to TRBJ1-1, with no clear D. The V and J ends lost 0 bases and 4 bases respectively, with 7 bases between them. Germline V gene sequence: CDR1 SGDLS, CDR2 YYNGEE. CDR3 length: 13 amino acids. The CDR3 here is CASSVAYSTEAFF. DNA of the CDR3: TGTGCCAGCAGCGTAGCTTACTCCACTGAAGCTTTCTTT.

The V call is TRBV9, the J call TRBJ2-1; 13 bases agree with TRBD2. The V segment lost 0 bases and the J segment 8 bases; nucleotides outside the gene matches: 2. The germline CDR1 and CDR2 sequences are SGDLS and YYNGEE. This CDR3 has 15 residues. CDR3 amino acids: CASSVGLAGGHEQFF. As DNA, the CDR3 is TGTGCCAGCAGCGTAGGACTAGCGGGAGGCCATGAGCAGTTCTTC.

CDR3 region: CASSSPTGGPETQYF. CDR3 nucleotide sequence: TGTGCCAGCAGTTCGCCGACAGGGGGCCCAGAGACCCAGTACTTC. The rearrangement links TRBV25-1 to TRBJ2-5, with 10 bases fitting TRBD1. The CDR3 is made up of 15 amino acids. Germline V gene sequence: CDR1 MGHDK, CDR2 SYGVNS. V lost 5 bases to trimming and J lost 4 bases; unmatched junction nucleotides: 7.

This clone was detected only once. The chain carries TRBV7-9 and TRBJ2-2; weak D call: TRBD2 (6 bases). CDR1 and CDR2 (germline): SEHNR, FQNEAQ (reference sequence). Trimming shortened V by 5 bases and J by 3 bases, and 13 bases separated the two germline ends. The CDR3 is made up of 15 amino acids. The CDR3 DNA reads as TGTGCCAGCAGCCCCTTGGACTACCACACCGGGGAGCTGTTTTTT. Its translation is CASSPLDYHTGELFF.

This clone was seen only a few times. Within the sample, other DNA sequences also encode this same CDR3. The chain recombines TRBV7-9 with TRBJ1-1; TRBD1 is a possible D gene (6 bases). Germline V gene data show CDR1 as SEHNR and CDR2 as FQNEAQ (reference sequence). Between the trimmed V and J ends, which lost 4 bases and 1 base, there was a span of 10 bases. The CDR3 runs 14 residues. CDR3 in DNA: TGTGCCAGCAGCTCACAGGGAAAGAACACTGAAGCTTTCTTT. It specifies CASSSQGKNTEAFF.

This clone was seen a few times. The V and J genes are TRBV2 and TRBJ1-1; D not certain. The V end was cut by 1 base, the J end by 5 bases, with 8 bases between. This CDR3 comprises 13 residues. Germline CDR1 SNHLY, CDR2 FYNNEI. The DNA of the CDR3 is TGTGCCAGCAGTGAAGGCCCGGGTACTGAAGCTTTCTTT. Protein: CASSEGPGTEAFF.

V and J are TRBV5-4 and TRBJ2-3; D not certain. Germline CDR1 SGHNT, CDR2 YYREEE (reference sequence). V was cut by 4 bases and J by 5 bases, with 11 bases left in between. The length of the CDR3 is 13 residues. The CDR3 sequence is CASSPDTKDTQYF. The CDR3 region has the DNA TGTGCCAGCAGCCCCGATACAAAAGATACGCAGTATTTT.

This sequence joins TRBV7-9 and TRBJ2-7, with a tentative D call TRBD2 (5 bases). The CDR3 is 13 amino acids. V was pared by 4 bases and J by 3 bases, with 10 bases between. In germline, CDR1 is SEHNR, CDR2 FQNEAQ (reference sequence). For the CDR3, the DNA is TGTGCCAGCAGCTACGGGGATTTCTACGAGCAGTACTTC. It yields the protein CASSYGDFYEQYF.

This sequence joins TRBV5-1 and TRBJ2-5; D unclear. The length of the CDR3 is 11 residues. Germline CDR1 is SGHRS and CDR2 is YFSETQ. Trimming shortened V by 1 base and J by 6 bases, and 4 bases separated the two germline ends. CDR3 nucleotide sequence: TGCGCCAGCAGCTTGAGCCAGACCCAGTACTTC. Protein product: CASSLSQTQYF. Full variable domain (outside the CDR3, taken from reference TRBV5-1 and TRBJ2-5): KAGVTQTPRYLIKTRGQQVTLSCSPISGHRSVSWYQQTPGQGLQFLFEYFSETQRNKGNFPGRFSGRQFSNSRSEMNVSTLELGDSALYLCASSLSQTQYFGPGTRLLVL.

This clone was counted between two and nine times. The chain employs TRBV29-1 and TRBJ1-1; 7 bases are a match to TRBD1. Germline V gene lookup returns CDR1 SQVTM and CDR2 ANQGSEA. The CDR3 has 14 residues. Unmatched junction bases numbered 8, after V lost 7 bases and J lost 0 bases. The CDR3 bases are TGCAGCGGATTCGACACAGGGGTGAACACTGAAGCTTTCTTT. Protein product: CSGFDTGVNTEAFF.

This clone showed up just a few times. The chain joins TRBV2 to TRBJ2-5; D may be TRBD2 (5 bases). The DNA matches TRBJ2-7 better at its end, which makes the J call doubtful. Germline V gives CDR1 SNHLY, CDR2 FYNNEI. There are 14 residues in the CDR3. As DNA, the CDR3 is TGTGCCAGCACCAAGGAGGAAAGCTCCTACGAGCAGTACTTC. Translating gives CASTKEESSYEQYF.

The chain couples TRBV2 to TRBJ2-7, with D hard to call. The length of the CDR3 is 14 residues. The V gene lost 6 bases and the J gene lost 0 bases, with 12 bases spanning the gap. CDR1 and CDR2 from the germline V gene are SNHLY and FYNNEI. The CDR3: CASSDFPLSYEQYF. The DNA for the CDR3 is TGTGCCAGCAGCGACTTTCCTCTCTCCTACGAGCAGTACTTC.

The V gene is TRBV18, the J gene TRBJ2-7; 9 bases align to TRBD2. CDR1 and CDR2 (germline): KGHSH, LQKENI. After removal of 4 bases from V and 2 bases from J, the junction contained 12 bases not matched to a gene. CDR3 size: 17 residues. CDR3 sequence: CASSHVRGKREAYEQYF. CDR3 sequence (DNA): TGTGCCAGCTCACACGTTCGCGGGAAGCGGGAGGCCTACGAGCAGTACTTC.

The chain employs TRBV27 and TRBJ2-4; 7 bases map to TRBD2. The CDR3 has 17 amino acids. Germline V gene sequence: CDR1 MNHEY, CDR2 SMNVEV (reference sequence). Trimming took 5 bases from V and 1 from J; bases not matched to a gene: 11. CDR3 bases: TGTGCCAGCAGTCCCTTCGAGGTAGCGGGTGCCAAAAACATTCAGTACTTC. It is translated as CASSPFEVAGAKNIQYF.

In its sample, this clone was seen a few times. The chain links TRBV30 to TRBJ2-5; tentatively, D is TRBD1 (6 bases). From germline, CDR1 is GTSNPN and CDR2 SVGIG (reference sequence). V was trimmed by 4 bases and J by 5 bases, leaving 17 bases between them. The CDR3 has 14 amino acids. The CDR3 bases are TGTGCCTGGACCCCCTCCCCCCAGGGGGAGACCCAGTACTTC. Its protein product is CAWTPSPQGETQYF.

This clone turned up a few times. This chain uses TRBV28 with TRBJ2-2; D not certain. CDR1 MDHEN and CDR2 SYDVKM come from the germline V gene. The length of the CDR3 is 13 residues. Trimming pared 6 bases from V and 4 bases from J, leaving 9 bases between. CDR3 sequence (DNA): TGTGCCAGCAGAACGGGTGGCACCGGGGAGCTGTTTTTT. It codes for CASRTGGTGELFF. The full variable domain, rest sourced from reference TRBV28 and TRBJ2-2, is DVKVTQSSRYLVKRTGEKVFLECVQDMDHENMFWYRQDPGLGLRLIYFSYDVKMKEKGDIPEGYSVSREKKERFSLILESASTNQTSMYLCASRTGGTGELFFGEGSRLTVL.